This T cell receptor beta chain stems from a study of siplizumab effects on memory and regulatory T cells. Study outcomes and limitations: An assignable phenotype, naive or memory, was missing from roughly 83-96% of proliferating CD4+ or CD8+ clones. Unstimulated naive T cells seemed to show more diversity than memory cells did, and they also seemed to be among the major contributors to the alloresponse.

This clone was seen a few times. What it recognizes is unknown. Profiled with immunoSEQ multiplex PCR; TCRdb holds only in-frame clones, not every one. Of about 19,000 clones in the sample, roughly two fifths were seen once. Responder and stimulator cells in the mixed lymphocyte reaction were cultured together for around 6 days at 37°C. The germline V gene encodes CDR1 ENHRY and CDR2 SYGVKD. The CDR3 is made up of 13 amino acids. Unmatched junction bases numbered 7, after V lost 8 bases and J lost 3 bases. The chain recombines TRBV10-3 with TRBJ2-7; TRBD1 agrees at 7 bases. This TCR was sampled from a human donor in good health; the cells came from an allogeneic mixed lymphocyte reaction. Some clones in this sample may be carry-over from other donors' samples. Sequencing was performed on CFSE-low (dividing) CD4+ T cells sorted from an allogeneic mixed lymphocyte reaction. The CDR3 nucleotides are TGTGCCATCGGGTTGGCAGGGGGCTACGAGCAGTACTTC. Translating it yields CAIGLAGGYEQYF.